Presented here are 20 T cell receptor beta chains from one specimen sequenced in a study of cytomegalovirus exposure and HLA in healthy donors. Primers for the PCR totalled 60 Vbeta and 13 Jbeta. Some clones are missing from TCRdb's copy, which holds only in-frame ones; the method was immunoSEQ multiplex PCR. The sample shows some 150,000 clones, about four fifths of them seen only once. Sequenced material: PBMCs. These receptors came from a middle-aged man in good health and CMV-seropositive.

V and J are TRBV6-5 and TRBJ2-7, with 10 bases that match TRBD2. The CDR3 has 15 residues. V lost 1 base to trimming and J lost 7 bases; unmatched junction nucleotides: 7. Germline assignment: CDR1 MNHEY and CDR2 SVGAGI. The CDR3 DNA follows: TGTGCCAGCAGTTACTGGGCTAGCGGGAGCCGAGAGCAGTACTTC. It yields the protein CASSYWASGSREQYF.

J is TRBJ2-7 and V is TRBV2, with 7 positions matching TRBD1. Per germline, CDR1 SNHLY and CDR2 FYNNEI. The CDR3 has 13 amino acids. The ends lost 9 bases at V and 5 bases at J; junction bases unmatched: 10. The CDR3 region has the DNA TGTGCCAGTGAGAGACAGGGATTGGACGAGCAGTACTTC. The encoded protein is CASERQGLDEQYF. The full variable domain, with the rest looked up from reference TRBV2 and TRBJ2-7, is EPEVTQTPSHQVTQMGQEVILRCVPISNHLYFYWYRQILGQKVEFLVSFYNNEISEKSEIFDDQFSVERPDGSNFTLKIRSTKLEDSAMYFCASERQGLDEQYFGPGTRLTVT.

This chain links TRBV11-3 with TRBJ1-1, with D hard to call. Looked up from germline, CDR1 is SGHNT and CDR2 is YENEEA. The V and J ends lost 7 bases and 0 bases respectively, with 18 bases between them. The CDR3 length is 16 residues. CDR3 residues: CASTSPPGTLNTEAFF. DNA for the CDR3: TGTGCCAGCACCTCCCCCCCAGGCACCTTGAACACTGAAGCTTTCTTT. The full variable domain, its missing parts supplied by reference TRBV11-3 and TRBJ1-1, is EAGVVQSPRYKIIEKKQPVAFWCNPISGHNTLYWYLQNLGQGPELLIRYENEEAVDDSQLPKDRFSAERLKGVDSTLKIQPAELGDSAVYLCASTSPPGTLNTEAFFGQGTRLTVV.

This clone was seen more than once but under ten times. The CDR3 is CASSQVSFVRTYNEQFF. CDR3 DNA: TGTGCCAGCAGCCAAGTTTCCTTCGTCAGGACCTACAATGAGCAGTTCTTC. This rearrangement joins TRBV14 to TRBJ2-1; D is unresolved. Trimming cost V 1 base and J 2 bases, with 15 bases left between them. The CDR3 length is 17 residues. Germline loops: CDR1 SGHDN, CDR2 FVKESK.

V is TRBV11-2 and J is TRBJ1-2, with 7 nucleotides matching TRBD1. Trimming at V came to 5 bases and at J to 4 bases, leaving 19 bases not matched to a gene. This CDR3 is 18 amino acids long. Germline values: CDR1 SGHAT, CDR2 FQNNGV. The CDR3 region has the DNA TGTGCCAGCAGCCCCGCTCGGGGTGTCGACAGGGAAGGCTATGGCTACACCTTC. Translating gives CASSPARGVDREGYGYTF.

The CDR3 protein is CASSQDQQAPSRGTQYF. The CDR3 DNA sequence: TGCGCCAGCAGCCAAGATCAACAGGCCCCGTCGCGGGGGACCCAGTACTTC. V usage is TRBV4-1 and J usage is TRBJ2-5, with D possibly being TRBD2 (6 bases). CDR3 length: 17 amino acids. The germline CDR1 and CDR2 sequences are MGHRA and YSYEKL. Trimming removed 0 bases from V and 7 bases from J, with 21 bases in between.

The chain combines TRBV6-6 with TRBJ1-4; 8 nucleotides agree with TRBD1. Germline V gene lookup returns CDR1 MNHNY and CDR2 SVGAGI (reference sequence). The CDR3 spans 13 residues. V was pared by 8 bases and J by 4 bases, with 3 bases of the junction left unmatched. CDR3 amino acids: CASLQGGNEKLFF. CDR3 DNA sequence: TGTGCCAGCCTACAGGGGGGTAATGAAAAACTGTTTTTT.

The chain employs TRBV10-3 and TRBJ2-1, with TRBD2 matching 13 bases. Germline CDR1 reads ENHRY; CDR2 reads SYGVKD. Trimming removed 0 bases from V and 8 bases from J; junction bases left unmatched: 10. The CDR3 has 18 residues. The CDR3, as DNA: TGTGCCATCAGTGAGTCGACGACTAGCGGGGGGTTCTATCATGAGCAGTTCTTC. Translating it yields CAISESTTSGGFYHEQFF.

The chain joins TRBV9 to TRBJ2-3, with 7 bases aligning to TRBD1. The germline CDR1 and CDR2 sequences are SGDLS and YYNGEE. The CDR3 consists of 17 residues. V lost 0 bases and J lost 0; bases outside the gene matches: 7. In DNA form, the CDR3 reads TGTGCCAGCAGCGTAGGGGGTGGGACAGCGAGCACAGATACGCAGTATTTT. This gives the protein CASSVGGGTASTDTQYF. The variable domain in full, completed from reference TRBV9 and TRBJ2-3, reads DSGVTQTPKHLITATGQRVTLRCSPRSGDLSVYWYQQSLDQGLQFLIQYYNGEERAKGNILERFSAQQFPDLHSELNLSSLELGDSALYFCASSVGGGTASTDTQYFGPGTRLTVL.

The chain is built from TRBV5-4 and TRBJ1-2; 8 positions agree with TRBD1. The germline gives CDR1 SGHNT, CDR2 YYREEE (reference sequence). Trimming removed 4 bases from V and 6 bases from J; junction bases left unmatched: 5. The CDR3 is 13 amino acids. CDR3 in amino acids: CASSKETGDGYTF. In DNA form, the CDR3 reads TGTGCCAGCAGCAAAGAGACAGGGGATGGCTACACCTTC.

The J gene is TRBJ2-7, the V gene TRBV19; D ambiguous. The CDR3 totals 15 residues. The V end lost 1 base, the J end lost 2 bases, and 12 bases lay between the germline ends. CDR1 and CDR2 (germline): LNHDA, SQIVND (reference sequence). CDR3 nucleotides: TGTGCCAGTAGTATAGTGGGCAGGTCCGCCTACGAGCAGTACTTC. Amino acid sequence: CASSIVGRSAYEQYF.

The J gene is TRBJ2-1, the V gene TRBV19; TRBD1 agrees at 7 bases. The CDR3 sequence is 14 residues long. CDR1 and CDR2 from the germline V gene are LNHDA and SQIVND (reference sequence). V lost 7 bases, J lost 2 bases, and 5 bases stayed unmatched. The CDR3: CASKNRGAYNEQFF. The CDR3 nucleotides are TGTGCCAGTAAGAACAGGGGTGCCTACAATGAGCAGTTCTTC.

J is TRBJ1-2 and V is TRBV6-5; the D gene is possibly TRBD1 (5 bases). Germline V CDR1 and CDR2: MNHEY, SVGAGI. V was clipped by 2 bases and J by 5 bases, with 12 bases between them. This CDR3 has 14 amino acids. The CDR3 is CASSYAQGGYGYTF. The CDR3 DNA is TGTGCCAGCAGTTACGCCCAGGGAGGATATGGCTACACCTTC.

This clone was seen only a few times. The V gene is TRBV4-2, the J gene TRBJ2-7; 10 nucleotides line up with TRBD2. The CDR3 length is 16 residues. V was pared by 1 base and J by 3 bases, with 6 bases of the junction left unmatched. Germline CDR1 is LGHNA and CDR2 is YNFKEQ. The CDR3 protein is CASSQVGASGSYEQYF. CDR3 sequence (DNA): TGTGCCAGCAGCCAAGTCGGGGCTAGCGGGAGCTACGAGCAGTACTTC.

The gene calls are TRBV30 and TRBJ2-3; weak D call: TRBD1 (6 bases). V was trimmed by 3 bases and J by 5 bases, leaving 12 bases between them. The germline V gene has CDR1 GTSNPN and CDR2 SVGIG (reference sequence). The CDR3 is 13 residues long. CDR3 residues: CAWSLAGVDTQYF. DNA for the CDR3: TGTGCCTGGAGCCTTGCAGGGGTAGATACGCAGTATTTT.

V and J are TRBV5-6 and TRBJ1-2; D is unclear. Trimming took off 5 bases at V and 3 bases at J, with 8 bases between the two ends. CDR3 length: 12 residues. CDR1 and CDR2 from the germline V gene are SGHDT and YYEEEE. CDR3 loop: CASSSGDYGYTF. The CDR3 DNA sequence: TGTGCCAGCAGTTCCGGGGACTATGGCTACACCTTC.

The CDR3 region is CATQGTGVSYEQYF. DNA of the CDR3: TGTGCCACCCAAGGGACAGGGGTGAGCTACGAGCAGTACTTC. This chain joins TRBV10-3 and TRBJ2-7; the match to TRBD1 covers 10 bases. The CDR3 is made up of 14 amino acids. The ends lost 10 bases at V and 3 bases at J; junction bases unmatched: 9. The germline gives CDR1 ENHRY, CDR2 SYGVKD.

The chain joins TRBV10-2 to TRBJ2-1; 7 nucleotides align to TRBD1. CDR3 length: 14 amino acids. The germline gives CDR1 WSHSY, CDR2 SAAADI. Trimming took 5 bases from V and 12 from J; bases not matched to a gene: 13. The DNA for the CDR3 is TGCGCCAGCAGTCCGAGACAGGGCGCCCATGGGCAGTTCTTC. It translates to CASSPRQGAHGQFF.

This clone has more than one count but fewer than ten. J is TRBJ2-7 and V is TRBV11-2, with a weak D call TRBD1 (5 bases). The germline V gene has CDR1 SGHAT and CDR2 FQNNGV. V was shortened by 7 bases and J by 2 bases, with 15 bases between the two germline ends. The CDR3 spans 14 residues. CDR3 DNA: TGTGCCAGCAACGCCCCAAGGGGTCCCTACGAGCAGTACTTC. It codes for CASNAPRGPYEQYF.

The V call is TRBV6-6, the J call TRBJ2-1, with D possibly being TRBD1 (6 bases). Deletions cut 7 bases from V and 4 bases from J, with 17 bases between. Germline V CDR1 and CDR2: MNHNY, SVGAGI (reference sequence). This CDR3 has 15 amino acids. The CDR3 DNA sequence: TGTGCCAGCAAGTCCCCTGGGGGCTCGTACAATGAGCAGTTCTTC. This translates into CASKSPGGSYNEQFF.